The 18 T cell receptor beta chains presented below share a single source sample, sequenced in a study of PD-L1 blockade in urothelial cancer. Clones were sequenced by immunoSEQ multiplex PCR, and TCRdb holds only the in-frame ones, with some missing. Of approximately 71,000 clones in the sample, roughly 89% were seen once. Specified time point: pretreatment peripheral blood. The sequenced sample was PBMCs, obtained around atezolizumab (anti-PD-L1) treatment. The receptors originated from a woman in her seventies with urothelial cancer.

J is TRBJ1-4 and V is TRBV5-6; D is possibly TRBD1 (5 bases). Germline assignment: CDR1 SGHDT and CDR2 YYEEEE. The V gene lost 4 bases and the J gene lost 4 bases, with 17 bases spanning the gap. CDR3 length: 16 residues. The CDR3, as DNA: TGTGCCAGCAGCCCGTTCGGGACTCGGGGTAATGAAAAACTGTTTTTT. It translates to CASSPFGTRGNEKLFF.

The chain combines TRBV27 with TRBJ2-3, with TRBD2 matching 7 bases. CDR3 length equals 14 residues. Germline-derived CDR1 and CDR2 are MNHEY and SMNVEV (reference sequence). V lost 6 bases to trimming and J lost 2 bases; unmatched junction nucleotides: 5. The CDR3 region has the DNA TGTGCCAGCAGAAGCGGGGCGACCACAGATACGCAGTATTTT. This gives the protein CASRSGATTDTQYF.

The chain recombines TRBV5-4 with TRBJ2-1; 8 bases are shared with TRBD2. The ends lost 3 bases at V and 0 bases at J; junction bases unmatched: 2. Germline loops: CDR1 SGHNT, CDR2 YYREEE (reference sequence). The CDR3 spans 15 residues. The CDR3 DNA follows: TGTGCCAGCAGCTGGACTAGCAGCTCCTACAATGAGCAGTTCTTC. Protein product: CASSWTSSSYNEQFF. The whole variable domain, remainder taken from reference TRBV5-4 and TRBJ2-1, is ETGVTQSPTHLIKTRGQQVTLRCSSQSGHNTVSWYQQALGQGPQFIFQYYREEENGRGNFPPRFSGLQFPNYSSELNVNALELDDSALYLCASSWTSSSYNEQFFGPGTRLTVL.

The rearrangement joins TRBV29-1 to TRBJ2-7, with 9 bases lining up with TRBD2. V was pared by 7 bases and J by 2 bases, with 3 bases of the junction left unmatched. This CDR3 comprises 12 residues. CDR1 and CDR2 (germline): SQVTM, ANQGSEA. DNA for the CDR3: TGCAGCGCCGCGGGGGGGGCCTACGAGCAGTACTTC. It codes for CSAAGGAYEQYF.

V is TRBV10-3 and J is TRBJ1-5, with D unclear. Germline CDR1 ENHRY, CDR2 SYGVKD. V gave up 2 bases and J gave up 11 bases, with 10 bases separating them. This CDR3 has 12 amino acids. This chain's CDR3 is CAISENWESQHF. The CDR3 nucleotides are TGTGCCATCAGTGAGAATTGGGAGTCCCAGCATTTT.

The chain has TRBV14 and TRBJ2-7, with 9 bases that match TRBD2. The ends lost 1 base at V and 3 bases at J; junction bases unmatched: 4. This CDR3 spans 15 amino acids. CDR1 is SGHDN and CDR2 is FVKESK in the germline V gene. Here the CDR3 reads CASSQGLAVSYEQYF. The CDR3, as DNA: TGTGCCAGCAGCCAAGGACTAGCGGTTAGCTACGAGCAGTACTTC.

The rearrangement uses TRBV29-1 and TRBJ2-1, with 10 bases fitting TRBD1. V lost 6 bases, J lost 9 bases, and 8 bases stayed unmatched. Germline CDR1 and CDR2: SQVTM and ANQGSEA. CDR3 size: 13 residues. CDR3 sequence: CSVRQGAKSEQFF. The CDR3 DNA sequence: TGCAGCGTGCGACAGGGGGCAAAGAGTGAGCAGTTCTTC.

In its sample, this clone was seen a few times. The chain links TRBV7-8 to TRBJ2-3; TRBD2 aligns across 9 bases. Germline assignment: CDR1 SGHVS and CDR2 FQNEAQ. V was clipped by 4 bases and J by 4 bases; unmatched bases: 3. There are 14 residues in the CDR3. The DNA of the CDR3 is TGTGCCAGCAGCTCCTTAGCGGGGGCAGATACGCAGTATTTT. Translation gives CASSSLAGADTQYF.

This clone was counted once. The chain combines TRBV11-3 with TRBJ2-1; TRBD2 matches at 14 bases. This CDR3 has 18 residues. Trimming removed 1 base from V and 8 bases from J; junction bases left unmatched: 10. Germline CDR1 SGHNT, CDR2 YENEEA. For the CDR3, the DNA is TGTGCCAGCAGCTTAGGTCGAAACCCGGGACTAGCGGGAGATGAGCAGTTCTTC. This gives the protein CASSLGRNPGLAGDEQFF.

The rearrangement uses TRBV4-2 and TRBJ2-1; 7 nucleotides line up with TRBD2. V gave up 7 bases and J gave up 0 bases; unmatched junction bases: 6. This CDR3 has 15 residues. The germline V gene has CDR1 LGHNA and CDR2 YNFKEQ. The CDR3 sequence: CASMGERGSYNEQFF. The CDR3, as DNA: TGTGCCAGCATGGGCGAGCGGGGCTCCTACAATGAGCAGTTCTTC.

This chain connects TRBV5-1 to TRBJ2-5; perhaps TRBD1 as D (6 bases). V was clipped by 4 bases and J by 2 bases, with 15 bases between them. The CDR3 is made up of 15 amino acids. CDR1 is SGHRS, CDR2 YFSETQ, per germline. The CDR3 DNA reads TGCGCCAGCAGCACTAGTCAGGGGCAGCAAGAGACCCAGTACTTC. This encodes CASSTSQGQQETQYF.

This clone was seen once. The gene calls are TRBV15 and TRBJ2-1; D not certain. V lost 2 bases and J 2 bases, leaving 10 bases between the germline ends. The V gene's germline CDR1 is LNHNV and CDR2 YYDKDF (reference sequence). This CDR3 comprises 15 residues. The CDR3 sequence: CATSRTFLAYNEQFF. The CDR3 DNA reads as TGTGCCACCAGCAGAACCTTCTTAGCCTACAATGAGCAGTTCTTC. Filled out from reference TRBV15 and TRBJ2-1, the complete variable domain reads DAMVIQNPRYQVTQFGKPVTLSCSQTLNHNVMYWYQQKSSQAPKLLFHYYDKDFNNEADTPDNFQSRRPNTSFCFLDIRSPGLGDTAMYLCATSRTFLAYNEQFFGPGTRLTVL.

The genes are TRBV6-6 and TRBJ2-7; 8 positions agree with TRBD1. J lost 5 bases, V lost 0 bases, and 6 bases had no gene match. Germline lookup yields CDR1 MNHNY and CDR2 SVGAGI (reference sequence). The length of the CDR3 is 15 residues. The CDR3 DNA reads TGTGCCAGCAGTTACTCTTTGGACAGGGTCCACGAGCAGTACTTC. It codes for CASSYSLDRVHEQYF.

This chain connects TRBV30 to TRBJ1-1; D gene uncertain. Germline V gives CDR1 GTSNPN, CDR2 SVGIG (reference sequence). CDR3 length: 12 amino acids. V lost 2 bases and J lost 4, with 8 bases in between. This CDR3 reads CAWSIWSTEAFF. The CDR3 DNA sequence: TGTGCCTGGAGTATATGGAGCACTGAAGCTTTCTTT.

The chain couples TRBV5-4 to TRBJ2-5; TRBD2 might be the D (5 bases). This CDR3 region has 14 residues. The germline CDR1 and CDR2 sequences are SGHNT and YYREEE (reference sequence). V lost 4 bases and J lost 0, with 10 bases in between. CDR3 nucleotide sequence: TGTGCCAGCAGCGTGGCGGGTTACCAAGAGACCCAGTACTTC. It is translated as CASSVAGYQETQYF.

The chain uses TRBV5-6 and TRBJ1-2; D not resolved. This CDR3 has 13 amino acids. Germline lookup yields CDR1 SGHDT and CDR2 YYEEEE. V was trimmed by 8 bases and J by 8 bases, leaving 19 bases between them. CDR3 DNA sequence: TGTGCCAGTTACCTATCTACTACCCAAGGCTACACCTTC. It codes for CASYLSTTQGYTF.

V usage is TRBV30 and J usage is TRBJ1-3; D not resolved. The CDR3 totals 12 residues. Germline V gene lookup returns CDR1 GTSNPN and CDR2 SVGIG (reference sequence). V was cut by 8 bases and J by 0 bases, with 8 bases left in between. In nucleotides, the CDR3 is TGTGCCCGGTCCTACTCTGGAAACACCATATATTTT. It encodes CARSYSGNTIYF. The full variable domain, rest sourced from reference TRBV30 and TRBJ1-3, is SQTIHQWPATLVQPVGSPLSLECTVEGTSNPNLYWYRQAAGRGLQLLFYSVGIGQISSEVPQNLSASRPQDRQFILSSKKLLLSDSGFYLCARSYSGNTIYFGEGSWLTVV.

For the CDR3, the DNA is TGTGCCACTCGAGATACCCGGGACAGAGAAGAGACCCAGTACTTC. It encodes CATRDTRDREETQYF. V is TRBV6-5 and J is TRBJ2-5, with 7 bases that match TRBD1. This CDR3 is 15 amino acids long. Looked up from germline, CDR1 is MNHEY and CDR2 is SVGAGI. Trimming at V came to 10 bases and at J to 3 bases, leaving 14 bases not matched to a gene.